This TCR beta chain was identified in a study of cytotoxic CD8 clonotypes in ibrutinib-treated CLL. Study outcomes and limitations: Collection times varied between progressing and sustained-remission patients. Exceeding age-matched healthy donors, baseline clonality also tracked the counts of circulating CD8+ T cells. Clonality went higher at ibrutinib response and then dropped back toward baseline at progression.

As regards this clone: The antigen is undetermined.

V lost 6 bases, J lost 12 bases, and 18 bases lay in between. The CDR3 is 12 amino acids. Germline lookup yields CDR1 MNHEY and CDR2 SVGAGI. The protocol was immunoSEQ multiplex PCR, while the TCRdb copy is restricted to in-frame clones and leaves out a portion. The sample includes about 250,000 clones, 70% of them seen just once. The material was PBMCs, obtained after 24 months of ibrutinib treatment. The gene calls are TRBV6-5 and TRBJ2-7; tentatively, D is TRBD2 (5 bases). The clonotype originates from a human donor with chronic lymphocytic leukemia. CDR3 region: CASSNPYGVPYF. The DNA of the CDR3 is TGTGCCAGCAGCAATCCTTACGGGGTCCCGTACTTC.